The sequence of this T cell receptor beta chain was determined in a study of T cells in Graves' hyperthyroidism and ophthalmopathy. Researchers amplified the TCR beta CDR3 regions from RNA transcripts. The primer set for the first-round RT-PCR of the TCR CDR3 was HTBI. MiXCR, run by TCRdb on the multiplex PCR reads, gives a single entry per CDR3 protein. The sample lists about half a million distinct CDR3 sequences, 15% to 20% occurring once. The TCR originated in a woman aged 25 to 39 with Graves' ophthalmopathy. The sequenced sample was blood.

The CDR3 loop reads CASRPTTVILEQYF. Written as DNA, the CDR3 is TGTGCCAGCAGACCGACGACAGTAATCCTCGAGCAGTACTTC. This chain links TRBV6-1 with TRBJ2-7; TRBD1 might be the D (5 bases). V was cut by 6 bases and J by 6 bases, with 18 bases left in between. Germline V gene sequence: CDR1 MNHNS, CDR2 SASEGT. This CDR3 comprises 14 residues.